Listed here are 13 T cell receptor beta chains from one sample, sequenced in a study of monozygotic twins with cystic fibrosis. TCRdb's copy holds only in-frame clones and misses some; the assay was immunoSEQ multiplex PCR. The sample comprises approximately 36,000 clones, about 89% of which are singletons, and about 0.2% rests with the top ten. The sequenced sample was blood. These TCRs come from a boy aged 2 to 10 with cystic fibrosis.

The chain recombines TRBV18 with TRBJ2-1, with 8 bases matching TRBD2. The CDR3 has 15 amino acids. CDR1 and CDR2 (germline): KGHSH, LQKENI. V shed 3 bases and J 6 bases; nucleotides not matched to a gene: 7. The CDR3 protein is CASSPGVAGTNEQFF. For the CDR3, the DNA is TGTGCCAGCTCACCCGGGGTAGCGGGAACCAATGAGCAGTTCTTC.

This clone showed up just once. The chain recombines TRBV9 with TRBJ2-1; 9 bases agree with TRBD2. Per germline, CDR1 SGDLS and CDR2 YYNGEE. The CDR3 sequence is 16 residues long. V lost 1 base to trimming and J lost 1 base; unmatched junction nucleotides: 3. The CDR3 region is CASSVPAGGSYNEQFF. CDR3 sequence (DNA): TGTGCCAGCAGCGTACCAGCGGGGGGATCCTACAATGAGCAGTTCTTC.

The chain joins TRBV9 to TRBJ2-2; perhaps TRBD2 as D (6 bases). The CDR3 spans 17 residues. From germline, CDR1 is SGDLS and CDR2 YYNGEE. V shed 3 bases and J shed 0 bases, with 15 bases lying between them. CDR3 in amino acids: CASSASTGTSNTGELFF. In DNA, the CDR3 is TGTGCCAGCAGCGCATCCACCGGGACTTCGAACACCGGGGAGCTGTTTTTT.

The V gene is TRBV5-6, the J gene TRBJ2-1; TRBD2 matches at 9 bases. V was pared by 1 base and J by 4 bases, with 3 bases of the junction left unmatched. Germline V lookup: CDR1 SGHDT, CDR2 YYEEEE. This CDR3 comprises 15 residues. The CDR3 DNA reads as TGTGCCAGCAGCTTGCTAGCGGGAACGTACAATGAGCAGTTCTTC. Its protein is CASSLLAGTYNEQFF.

The chain combines TRBV19 with TRBJ2-7; the match to TRBD1 covers 10 bases. The CDR3 is 14 amino acids. CDR1 is LNHDA and CDR2 is SQIVND in the germline V gene (reference sequence). Trimming at V came to 5 bases and at J to 3 bases, leaving 4 bases not matched to a gene. The CDR3 loop is CASSWGTGDYEQYF. The CDR3 nucleotides read TGTGCCAGTAGTTGGGGGACAGGGGACTACGAGCAGTACTTC.

This chain uses TRBV18 with TRBJ1-1; D uncertain. Germline loops: CDR1 KGHSH, CDR2 LQKENI. The CDR3 is 18 amino acids. V was shortened by 4 bases and J by 3 bases, with 24 bases between the two germline ends. This CDR3 is CASSRALVPYGRDTEAFF. The DNA for the CDR3 is TGTGCCAGCTCACGAGCCCTGGTGCCTTACGGGCGGGACACTGAAGCTTTCTTT. Full variable domain (rest looked up from reference TRBV18 and TRBJ1-1): NAGVMQNPRHLVRRRGQEARLRCSPMKGHSHVYWYRQLPEEGLKFMVYLQKENIIDESGMPKERFSAEFPKEGPSILRIQQVVRGDSAAYFCASSRALVPYGRDTEAFFGQGTRLTVV.

This clone came up once. This sequence joins TRBV6-5 and TRBJ1-1; 8 bases align to TRBD1. The CDR3 has 14 residues. J gave up 4 bases and V 11 bases, and 12 bases lay outside the gene matches. Germline V CDR1 and CDR2: MNHEY, SVGAGI. The CDR3 reads CASAQGVLGTEAFF. CDR3 nucleotides: TGTGCCTCGGCACAGGGGGTTTTGGGCACTGAAGCTTTCTTT.

This sequence joins TRBV11-2 and TRBJ2-7; D is uncertain. The CDR3 is made up of 12 amino acids. Germline CDR1 reads SGHAT; CDR2 reads FQNNGV. V was trimmed by 3 bases and J by 5 bases, leaving 8 bases between them. This CDR3 is CASSFPPDEQYF. The CDR3 region has the DNA TGTGCCAGCAGCTTCCCCCCCGACGAGCAGTACTTC.

The chain links TRBV27 to TRBJ1-5, with D unresolved. The CDR3 totals 16 residues. The V end lost 1 base, the J end lost 0 bases, and 10 bases lay between the germline ends. Germline assignment: CDR1 MNHEY and CDR2 SMNVEV (reference sequence). CDR3 residues: CASSLFGGYSNQPQHF. Here the CDR3 DNA reads TGTGCCAGCAGTTTATTTGGCGGTTATAGCAATCAGCCCCAGCATTTT.

V gene TRBV6-1 combines with J gene TRBJ1-4; D remains ambiguous. The CDR3 length is 16 residues. Germline V CDR1 and CDR2: MNHNS, SASEGT. Between the trimmed V and J ends, which lost 4 bases and 1 base, there was a span of 13 bases. This CDR3 reads CASSGRQDLTNEKLFF. CDR3 bases: TGTGCCAGCAGTGGAAGGCAGGACCTAACTAATGAAAAACTGTTTTTT.

The V call is TRBV6-6, the J call TRBJ2-1; no clear D. Germline CDR1 reads MNHNY; CDR2 reads SVGAGI (reference sequence). CDR3 size: 11 residues. Trimming removed 7 bases from V and 6 bases from J, with 7 bases in between. CDR3 DNA sequence: TGTGCCAGCATCCAAACCAATGAGCAGTTCTTC. As protein: CASIQTNEQFF.

The gene calls are TRBV5-1 and TRBJ1-2; D is undetermined. Trimming took 4 bases from V and 4 from J, leaving 11 bases between them. The CDR3 runs 13 residues. Per germline, CDR1 SGHRS and CDR2 YFSETQ. The CDR3 reads CASSLAGGYGYTF. The CDR3 DNA reads as TGCGCCAGCAGCCTGGCGGGAGGCTATGGCTACACCTTC.

This chain uses TRBV5-5 with TRBJ2-7, with 7 bases that match TRBD1. V trimming: 0 bases; J trimming: 11 bases; junction bases outside the gene matches: 11. Germline lookup yields CDR1 SGHKS and CDR2 YYEKEE (reference sequence). The CDR3 is 14 amino acids. The CDR3 is CASSLGQGAYGEYF. Written as DNA, the CDR3 is TGTGCCAGCAGCTTGGGACAGGGAGCCTACGGGGAGTACTTC.